Presented here are 23 T cell receptor beta chains from one specimen sequenced in a study of beta chain features in type 1 diabetes. Reverse transcription of all isolated RNA meant that expressed TCRB transcripts were sequenced. TCRdb's table, derived via immunoSEQ multiplex PCR, lists solely in-frame clones and lacks some. The table lists 400,000 to 450,000 clones, approximately 15% of them singletons. Material for sequencing was naive CD4+ T cells from blood. These TCRs come from a man aged 30 to 39 in good health.

The V gene is TRBV5-4, the J gene TRBJ1-5, with D hard to call. The CDR3 is made up of 15 amino acids. V was pared by 3 bases and J by 2 bases, with 12 bases between. Germline lookup yields CDR1 SGHNT and CDR2 YYREEE (reference sequence). The chain's CDR3 is CASSSDKNRNQPQHF. Written as DNA, the CDR3 is TGTGCCAGCAGCTCTGACAAGAATCGCAATCAGCCCCAGCATTTT.

This chain joins TRBV19 and TRBJ1-3; no reliable D call. V was pared by 3 bases and J by 2 bases, with 8 bases between. CDR3 size: 14 residues. CDR1 is LNHDA, CDR2 SQIVND, per germline (reference sequence). The chain's CDR3 is CASSIGRPGNTIYF. The DNA for the CDR3 is TGTGCCAGTAGTATTGGCAGACCTGGAAACACCATATATTTT. Filled out from reference TRBV19 and TRBJ1-3, the complete variable domain reads DGGITQSPKYLFRKEGQNVTLSCEQNLNHDAMYWYRQDPGQGLRLIYYSQIVNDFQKGDIAEGYSVSREKKESFPLTVTSAQKNPTAFYLCASSIGRPGNTIYFGEGSWLTVV.

This clone was detected a few times. For the CDR3, the DNA is TGTGCCAGCAGCAAAGTGGGGTACAGGGCCTACGAGCAGTACGTC. Its translation: CASSKVGYRAYEQYV. V gene TRBV21-1 combines with J gene TRBJ2-7; the table's D call, TRBD1, has no DNA check behind it. TRBV21-1 constitutes a pseudogene. This CDR3 comprises 15 residues.

The J gene is TRBJ2-5, the V gene TRBV7-2; 7 bases match TRBD1. CDR3 length equals 13 residues. Unmatched junction bases numbered 2, after V lost 2 bases and J lost 5 bases. Germline V gives CDR1 SGHTA, CDR2 FQGNSA. The CDR3 DNA follows: TGTGCCAGCAGCTTAAGACAGGGTGAGACCCAGTACTTC. Its protein product is CASSLRQGETQYF.

This clone was counted at least ten times. This chain uses TRBV21-1 with TRBJ2-1; TRBD2 is the table's D call, not checked against the DNA. TRBV21-1 is an annotated pseudogene. The CDR3 length is 15 residues. CDR3 region: CASSKAPRESNEQFF. The CDR3 DNA reads TGTGCCAGCAGCAAAGCGCCGCGGGAGAGCAATGAGCAGTTCTTC.

The chain links TRBV29-1 to TRBJ2-3; D perhaps matches TRBD2 (6 bases). From germline, CDR1 is SQVTM and CDR2 ANQGSEA. V lost 6 bases and J lost 1, with 11 bases in between. The CDR3 covers 13 residues. The CDR3 here is CSVGAGRTDTQYF. CDR3 sequence (DNA): TGCAGCGTGGGAGCGGGCCGCACAGATACGCAGTATTTT.

V usage is TRBV15 and J usage is TRBJ2-1, with 9 bases identical to TRBD2. The CDR3 has 15 amino acids. The J segment lost 2 bases and the V segment lost 1 base, leaving 0 bases of the junction unmatched. Looked up from germline, CDR1 is LNHNV and CDR2 is YYDKDF (reference sequence). The CDR3 sequence is CATSRGGRAYNEQFF. CDR3 in DNA: TGTGCCACCAGCAGAGGCGGGAGGGCCTACAATGAGCAGTTCTTC.

This chain connects TRBV30 to TRBJ2-3; 9 positions agree with TRBD2. The CDR3 covers 16 residues. Germline V gives CDR1 GTSNPN, CDR2 SVGIG (reference sequence). After removal of 4 bases from V and 2 bases from J, the junction contained 10 bases not matched to a gene. The CDR3 coding sequence is TGTGCCTGGACTAGCGGGAACTTGTTACCCACAGATACGCAGTATTTT. Protein product: CAWTSGNLLPTDTQYF.

The chain couples TRBV18 to TRBJ1-2, with D unclear. Germline-derived CDR1 and CDR2 are KGHSH and LQKENI. V lost 6 bases to trimming and J lost 2 bases, with 16 bases between them. The CDR3 has 15 residues. The CDR3 DNA follows: TGTGCCAGCTCTCCGGATAGCCTGTCGAACTATGGCTACACCTTC. This sequence encodes CASSPDSLSNYGYTF. Filled out from reference TRBV18 and TRBJ1-2, the complete variable domain reads NAGVMQNPRHLVRRRGQEARLRCSPMKGHSHVYWYRQLPEEGLKFMVYLQKENIIDESGMPKERFSAEFPKEGPSILRIQQVVRGDSAAYFCASSPDSLSNYGYTFGSGTRLTVV.

The J gene is TRBJ2-7, the V gene TRBV7-9; D unresolved. The germline V gene encodes CDR1 SEHNR and CDR2 FQNEAQ (reference sequence). V gave up 3 bases and J gave up 0 bases, with 12 bases separating them. CDR3 length: 15 residues. The CDR3, as DNA: TGTGCCAGCAGCTTCTTGGGGATCTCCTCCTACGAGCAGTACTTC. It specifies CASSFLGISSYEQYF.

The rearrangement uses TRBV29-1 and TRBJ2-5; D gene ambiguous. Trimming stripped 7 bases from V and 5 bases from J, with 17 bases between. Germline CDR1 SQVTM, CDR2 ANQGSEA. CDR3 length: 13 amino acids. The CDR3 sequence: CSGGTDGRETQYF. The CDR3, as DNA: TGCAGCGGCGGAACGGACGGCCGGGAGACCCAGTACTTC.

This clone was detected only a few times. The chain has TRBV18 and TRBJ2-5; possibly TRBD1 or TRBD2 for D (5 bases each). The CDR3 covers 15 residues. The V end lost 4 bases, the J end lost 2 bases, and 14 bases lay between the germline ends. Germline lookup yields CDR1 KGHSH and CDR2 LQKENI. The CDR3 DNA is TGTGCCAGCTCACTCATTGGGGGAAATCAAGAGACCCAGTACTTC. This gives the protein CASSLIGGNQETQYF.

J is TRBJ2-7 and V is TRBV7-2; D is possibly TRBD2 (6 bases). The CDR3 runs 13 residues. The V gene lost 4 bases and the J gene lost 2 bases, with 9 bases spanning the gap. CDR1 is SGHTA and CDR2 is FQGNSA in the germline V gene. CDR3 sequence reads: CASSSGLTYEQYF. The CDR3 DNA reads TGTGCCAGCAGCTCGGGACTTACCTACGAGCAGTACTTC.

The chain carries TRBV2 and TRBJ2-3; D may be TRBD1 or TRBD2 (5 bases each). Trimming pared 3 bases from V and 3 bases from J, leaving 16 bases between. The V gene's germline CDR1 is SNHLY and CDR2 FYNNEI. The CDR3 extends over 16 amino acids. CDR3 nucleotide sequence: TGTGCCAGCAGTGAGTGGCTAGCTCAGGGAACAGATACGCAGTATTTT. Its translation is CASSEWLAQGTDTQYF.

This clone was detected a few times. The chain couples TRBV11-2 to TRBJ2-1; tentatively, D is TRBD2 (6 bases). Germline lookup yields CDR1 SGHAT and CDR2 FQNNGV. The CDR3 totals 14 residues. V lost 1 base to trimming and J lost 5 bases, with 9 bases between them. Here the CDR3 reads CASSLGAGHNEQFF. The CDR3 region has the DNA TGTGCCAGCAGCTTAGGTGCGGGACACAATGAGCAGTTCTTC.

This clone appeared a few times. This chain joins TRBV30 and TRBJ2-1; possibly TRBD2 for D (6 bases). In germline, CDR1 is GTSNPN, CDR2 SVGIG (reference sequence). The ends were cut back, 2 bases at V and 4 bases at J, with 18 bases in the middle. The CDR3 covers 16 residues. The CDR3 loop reads CAWSTPTRRKYNEQFF. The CDR3 region has the DNA TGTGCCTGGAGTACTCCGACTAGGCGAAAGTACAATGAGCAGTTCTTC.

This clone was observed a handful of times. The chain employs TRBV7-6 and TRBJ2-3; possibly TRBD2 for D (6 bases). The V end lost 1 base, the J end lost 2 bases, and 13 bases lay between the germline ends. CDR1 and CDR2 from the germline V gene are SGHVS and FNYEAQ. The CDR3 is made up of 16 amino acids. This chain's CDR3 is CASSLETGTPTDTQYF. CDR3 DNA: TGTGCCAGCAGCTTAGAGACCGGGACTCCCACAGATACGCAGTATTTT. Based on the CDR3 plus reference TRBV7-6 and TRBJ2-3, the full variable domain is GAGVSQSPRYKVTKRGQDVALRCDPISGHVSLYWYRQALGQGPEFLTYFNYEAQQDKSGLPNDRFSAERPEGSISTLTIQRTEQRDSAMYRCASSLETGTPTDTQYFGPGTRLTVL.

The chain couples TRBV19 to TRBJ2-1; D possibly uses TRBD1 or TRBD2 (5 bases each). The CDR3 has 12 residues. Trimming took 5 bases from V and 10 from J, leaving 12 bases between them. Germline-derived CDR1 and CDR2 are LNHDA and SQIVND (reference sequence). CDR3 residues: CASSQVWGEQFF. Here the CDR3 DNA reads TGTGCCAGTAGTCAGGTTTGGGGGGAGCAGTTCTTC.

V gene TRBV6-6 combines with J gene TRBJ2-1; 7 nucleotides line up with TRBD2. This CDR3 spans 16 amino acids. CDR1 MNHNY and CDR2 SVGAGI come from the germline V gene (reference sequence). Trimming took 2 bases from V and 7 from J; bases not matched to a gene: 11. CDR3 protein: CASSYPREQSTNEQFF. The CDR3 DNA reads as TGTGCCAGCAGTTACCCGCGGGAGCAGAGCACTAATGAGCAGTTCTTC.

This clone was recorded a few times. The CDR3 region has the DNA TGTGCCAGCAGTAAGAGCACAGATACGCAGTATTTT. It codes for CASSKSTDTQYF. The gene calls are TRBV2 and TRBJ2-3; D unresolved. With 5 bases removed from V and 0 bases from J, the gap between germline ends came to 3 bases. Germline V gene sequence: CDR1 SNHLY, CDR2 FYNNEI. The CDR3 is made up of 12 amino acids.

This clone was counted only a few times. This sequence joins TRBV2 and TRBJ2-5, with D tentatively TRBD1 (7 bases). The CDR3 runs to 14 residues. V was trimmed by 8 bases and J by 2 bases, leaving 15 bases between them. Germline-derived CDR1 and CDR2 are SNHLY and FYNNEI. This chain's CDR3 is CASEWRGQQETQYF. CDR3 nucleotides: TGTGCCAGCGAGTGGCGGGGACAGCAAGAGACCCAGTACTTC.

The J gene is TRBJ1-3, the V gene TRBV25-1; D remains ambiguous. The CDR3 is made up of 13 amino acids. Germline CDR1 is MGHDK and CDR2 is SYGVNS. Deletions cut 11 bases from V and 0 bases from J, with 11 bases between. The CDR3 DNA sequence: TGTGCCTGCGGTGAGAGCTCTGGAAACACCATATATTTT. It encodes CACGESSGNTIYF.

This clone has more than one count but fewer than ten. This chain joins TRBV7-9 and TRBJ2-3, with 7 bases aligning to TRBD1. The CDR3 sequence is 14 residues long. J lost 3 bases, V lost 5 bases, and 5 bases had no gene match. CDR1 is SEHNR, CDR2 FQNEAQ, per germline (reference sequence). The CDR3 DNA sequence: TGTGCCAGCAGCCAAGACAGGGTGACAGATACGCAGTATTTT. It specifies CASSQDRVTDTQYF.